What follows describes a single TCR beta chain. This clone's antigen is unknown. Per-base quality was not reported, and no clone a single base away is much larger than it. The data stem from a study of shared clonotypes between healthy human individuals (TCRdb year 2020). At the level of the whole study: The cohort comprised a couple of women and a few men aged 18 to 49 years. Per donor, three plates each were used for CD4 naive and CD4 memory, two for CD8 naive, and one for CD8 memory. To estimate repertoire size and how much clonotypes are shared between individuals, the study performed deep sequencing of blood TCR repertoires from a few healthy adults. Different laboratories and diverse techniques were used to prepare libraries and sequence TCR repertoires, to increase sequencing depth and limit assay-specific biases. Per donor, leukapheresis produced somewhere between about 0.94 and 9.5 billion PBMCs. General study outcomes and caveats: Only blood was sampled, and tissue TCR repertoires likely differ from those in blood. Across a few donors, 4.5% to 6.5% of naive CD4, roughly 3.8% of naive CD8, approximately 2.5% of memory CD4, and about 0.44% of memory CD8 clonotypes were shared. Because the study included a small number of donors, the genetic and exposure-history diversity represented was limited. Larger estimated clonotype richness was generally found for naive subsets than for memory subsets. Even with the large sequencing depth, rarefaction of the sorted-subset datasets indicated that sequencing was incomplete. Higher generation probabilities were observed for clonotypes shared by all four sorted-subset donors than for non-shared clonotypes. Pairwise subsampling indicated that sequencing depth was expected to affect the degree of clonotype sharing among donors.

Using the deep immunoSEQ assay, multiplex PCR amplified TCR CDR3 regions from genomic DNA. For each cell subset, the extracted genomic DNA was distributed evenly across all wells of several immunoSEQ 96-well plates, and each plate served as one replicate. For sorted subsets, approximately 200 ng of genomic DNA, equivalent to 25,000 to 35,000 T cell genomes, went into each replicate PCR. Purified libraries were measured with a Qubit 3.0 fluorometer, size-checked on a Bioanalyzer 2100, and measured again with the KAPA Library Quantification kit. A separate single-read 150-cycle Illumina NextSeq 550 flow cell was used to sequence each immunoSEQ 96-well plate. On the authors' methods: The immunoSEQ output contained only junctional sequences without quality scores, so filtering could not match that applied to full-length reads. Sequences were annotated with PyIR, a Python wrapper for IgBLAST v1.9, and V/J genes and CDR3 were assigned using IMGT germline references. Reads with weak V/J assignments (E-value above 1e-6), missing CDR3, stop codons, out-of-frame junctions, or ambiguous translated residues were removed. V3J clonotypes were defined as sequences sharing an identical inferred V gene, J gene, and CDR3 amino acid sequence. The percentage overlap between two repertoires was calculated by dividing the number of shared unique clonotypes by the size of the smaller repertoire. Three approaches were used to assess repertoire richness: RTK rarefaction, the Chao1 estimator, and Recon v2.1 estimates of unobserved clonotypes. Generation probabilities were computed with OLGA for all TCRbeta clonotypes obtained by the gDNA method from a few donors. Drawn from immuneACCESS, this table holds only the in-frame rearrangements with V and J called that TCRdb kept. Clones are partly lost; checked studies trace under half to an unresolved V gene and leave the rest unexplained. That table is the source of V, J and clone size, and D and trimming were worked out from the DNA. The sample records approximately 530,000 clones, approximately 95% of which are singletons. The top ten clones comprise 0.05% to 0.08% of the sample.

The donors were healthy, HIV-negative adults with no recently reported acute infections or vaccinations. Every donor was a Caucasian adult living in Nashville, Tennessee, USA. CD4+ T cells were enriched by magnetic negative selection, after which naive cells were positively selected on CD45RA and the negative fraction was taken as the memory subset. Blood was obtained by leukapheresis, after which PBMCs were separated by Ficoll-Histopaque density gradient centrifugation and cryopreserved in liquid nitrogen vapor phase. Purity and quantity of every magnetically sorted T cell population were checked by analytical flow cytometry. Each sorted fraction had its genomic DNA isolated and then quantified by UV absorbance on a Nanodrop 2000c. Sequences were obtained from naive CD4+ T cells sorted from blood. The sample's cell subset or site label, decoded: CD45RA+ positively selected. The sequence derives from a woman in her twenties or thirties in good health.

The nucleotides read TGCGCCAGCAGCCAATCCACCGGGACAGTACCCTACGAGCAGTACTTC. This translates into CASSQSTGTVPYEQYF. The rearranged chain carries TRBV4-3 and TRBJ2-7; 7 bases in the junction line up with TRBD1. After removal of 2 bases from V and 2 bases from J, the junction retains 9 bases not matched to a gene. CDR1 and CDR2 are drawn from the germline V gene: LGHNA, YSLEER. From the cysteine through the phenylalanine, the CDR3 covers 16 amino acids. The only DNA kept is the CDR3, 48 bases in frame from the first base.